The 3 T cell receptor beta chains below all came from one sample that was sequenced in a study of shared clonotypes between healthy human individuals (dated by TCRdb to 2018 to 2021). Libraries came from the immunoSEQ multiplex PCR assay. Here the immuneACCESS table is served through TCRdb, limited to in-frame sequences with V and J called. Missing clones are a known gap in these copies; in checked studies unresolved V genes cover under half, and the rest lacks a known reason. The table for this sample lists over 2 million clones; around 92% of them were counted only once. The top ten clones comprise about 0.41% of the sample. The sequenced sample was naive CD4+ T cells from PBMCs. Per the publication, the cell subset or site label means: CD45RA+ positively selected. These receptors originate from a man aged 18 to 35 in good health. Some clones in this sample may be carry-over from other donors' samples.

The chain is built from TRBV28 and TRBJ1-5, with D possibly matching TRBD1 (6 bases). This CDR3 has 15 residues. The ends were cut back, 3 bases at V and 5 bases at J, with 14 bases in the middle. Germline CDR1 MDHEN, CDR2 SYDVKM. This chain's CDR3 is CASSFGQGKDQPQHF. DNA of the CDR3: TGTGCCAGCAGTTTCGGCCAGGGGAAGGATCAGCCCCAGCATTTT.

This clone was recorded once. This chain joins TRBV7-2 and TRBJ2-2, with 9 bases aligning to TRBD2. V lost 4 bases, J lost 0 bases, and 9 bases stayed unmatched. The CDR3 runs 18 residues. Germline V gives CDR1 SGHTA, CDR2 FQGNSA. CDR3 nucleotides: TGTGCCAGCAGCTACCTGACTAGCGGAGAAGCGAACACCGGGGAGCTGTTTTTT. Translated, it gives CASSYLTSGEANTGELFF.

This clone was observed a handful of times. The gene calls are TRBV30 and TRBJ1-5; 12 nucleotides match TRBD1. The V gene end was trimmed by 2 bases and the J gene end by 6 bases; junction bases not matched to a gene: 8. This CDR3 has 16 amino acids. Germline CDR1 reads GTSNPN; CDR2 reads SVGIG (reference sequence). CDR3 bases: TGTGCCTGGAGTTCCGGGACAGGGGGCGAAGGTCAGCCCCAGCATTTT. Amino acid sequence: CAWSSGTGGEGQPQHF.